This is a list of T cell receptor beta chains from one sample in a study of blood T cell repertoires in COVID-19. Repertoires were generated with immunoSEQ multiplex PCR, while TCRdb's copy carries only in-frame clones and drops some. The sample shows approximately 98,000 clones, 80% to 85% of them seen only once. Sequenced input: peripheral blood. Source of these receptors: a man aged 60 to 69 with acute or convalescent COVID-19. Both conserved end residues are part of each CDR3. The D gene is left open where the match is weak. Part of the rows lack a size; the others show once, few, many or a class for expanded clones.

J	size	V	length	D	DNA	CDR3
TRBJ2-5	-	TRBV2	13	-	TGTGCCAGCAGTGAAGCGCTACTTCAGACCCAGTACTTC	CASSEALLQTQYF
TRBJ1-2	-	TRBV27	14	TRBD1	TGTGCCAGCGGCGTCCCCGAGGGGGCGCTTGGCTACACCTTC	CASGVPEGALGYTF
TRBJ2-7	once	TRBV3-1/TRBV3-2	15	TRBD2	TGTGCCAGCAGTCGACTAGCGGGGATTTCCTACGAGCAGTACTTC	CASSRLAGISYEQYF
TRBJ1-1	-	TRBV28	14	-	TGTGCCAGCAGTTTTCCGGTTGGGAACACTGAAGCTTTCTTT	CASSFPVGNTEAFF
TRBJ2-7	-	TRBV21-1	12	-	TGTGCCGTCGGACTAGCGAACTACGAGCAGTACTTC	CAVGLANYEQYF
TRBJ2-2	-	TRBV5-1	16	TRBD2	TGCGCCAGCAGCTTGGGTGGACTAGAAACGTCCGGGGAGCTGTTTTTT	CASSLGGLETSGELFF
TRBJ1-3	-	TRBV2	15	TRBD1	TGTGCCAGCGAAGGACAGGCACTCTCTGGAAACACCATATATTTT	CASEGQALSGNTIYF
TRBJ2-2	-	TRBV19	13	-	TGTGCCAGCAGTCCACAATCCACCGGGGAGCTGTTTTTT	CASSPQSTGELFF
TRBJ2-1	-	TRBV7-8	16	TRBD2	TGTGCCAGCAGCCGAGAAGGCGGGAGGGAATACAATGAGCAGTTCTTC	CASSREGGREYNEQFF
TRBJ2-2	-	TRBV7-9	13	-	TGTGCCAGCAGCTCTCGGAGGTCCGGGGAGCTGTTTTTT	CASSSRRSGELFF
TRBJ2-3	-	TRBV28	13	-	TGTGCCAGCAGTTTTCGAGTTACAGATACGCAGTATTTT	CASSFRVTDTQYF
TRBJ1-2	-	TRBV10-3	15	-	TGTGCCACCCAGGCGGGGGCCGGGGTTAGCTATGGCTACACCTTC	CATQAGAGVSYGYTF
TRBJ2-3	few	TRBV12-5	15	-	TGTGCTAGTGGCCCCGGGACTCCCATCACAGATACGCAGTATTTT	CASGPGTPITDTQYF
TRBJ2-1	few	TRBV30	14	TRBD1	TGTGCCTGGACCCCACAGGGGGATCTGAATGAGCAGTTCTTC	CAWTPQGDLNEQFF
TRBJ1-3	-	TRBV9	17	-	TGTGCCAGCAGCGTAGCCCCGACAGAGACCTCTGGAAACACCATATATTTT	CASSVAPTETSGNTIYF
TRBJ2-2	-	TRBV15	16	TRBD1	TGTGCCACCAGCAGAGAGGCAGGGGGCTACACCGGGGAGCTGTTTTTT	CATSREAGGYTGELFF
TRBJ2-1	-	TRBV3-1/TRBV3-2	15	-	TGTGCCAGCAGCCAAGGTAACGCGATCTACAATGAGCAGTTCTTC	CASSQGNAIYNEQFF
TRBJ1-3	-	TRBV11-2	14	-	TGTGCCAGCAGCTTATTCCGGGTTGGAAACACCATATATTTT	CASSLFRVGNTIYF
TRBJ1-1	-	TRBV11-3	13	-	TGTGCCAGCGAACGAGTCATGAACACTGAAGCTTTCTTT	CASERVMNTEAFF
TRBJ2-5	once	TRBV19	15	-	TGTGCCAGTAGTATAGGCGGTTCGCCCGGGGAGACCCAGTACTTC	CASSIGGSPGETQYF
TRBJ1-2	-	TRBV5-1	15	-	TGCGCCAGCAGCTTGTTAATGACAGCTAACTATGGCTACACCTTC	CASSLLMTANYGYTF
TRBJ2-7	-	TRBV19	13	-	TGTGCCAGTAGTAACCAGGGGAGCTACGAGCAGTACTTC	CASSNQGSYEQYF
TRBJ1-4	once	TRBV5-1	13	-	TGCGCCAGCAGCCTTCCCGGGAATGAAAAACTGTTTTTT	CASSLPGNEKLFF
TRBJ2-4	-	TRBV29-1	16	-	TGCAGCGTTAGATCGGACAGACTAAGTGCCAAAAACATTCAGTACTTC	CSVRSDRLSAKNIQYF
TRBJ1-1	-	TRBV5-1	15	TRBD1	TGCGCCAGCAGCTTCCCCGACAGGGCGAACACTGAAGCTTTCTTT	CASSFPDRANTEAFF
TRBJ2-1	-	TRBV27	13	-	TGTGCCAGCAGTTCCCGCGGGGCCAATGAGCAGTTCTTC	CASSSRGANEQFF
TRBJ2-3	-	TRBV30	15	-	TGTGCCTGGAGTTACCAGACATTGGGCGAAGATACGCAGTATTTT	CAWSYQTLGEDTQYF
TRBJ1-2	-	TRBV21-1	15	-	TGTGCCAGCAGCCAAGCAGGGGGCCTCTATAGTGGCTACACCTTC	CASSQAGGLYSGYTF
TRBJ1-5	-	TRBV19	14	-	TGTGCCAGTAACCCGCCCTCAGGATGGCAGCCCCAGCATTTT	CASNPPSGWQPQHF
TRBJ2-5	-	TRBV27	15	-	TGTGCCAGCAGTCCTACTCCGAAGCCCCAAGAGACCCAGTACTTC	CASSPTPKPQETQYF
TRBJ2-6	-	TRBV29-1	13	-	TGCAGCGTTGATCTCTCTGGGGCCAACGTCCTGACTTTC	CSVDLSGANVLTF
TRBJ1-3	many	TRBV6-5	15	-	TGTGCCAGCAGTCGGGCAGGGTCGTCTGGAAACACCATATATTTT	CASSRAGSSGNTIYF
TRBJ1-2	-	TRBV15	13	-	TGTGCCACCAGCAGAGAGGGGGGTGATGGCTACACCTTC	CATSREGGDGYTF
TRBJ1-1	-	TRBV19	14	TRBD1	TGTGCCAGTAGTCCGCGGACAGGGGACACTGAAGCTTTCTTT	CASSPRTGDTEAFF
TRBJ2-5	-	TRBV7-9	15	-	TGTGCCAGCAGCTTAGTCCGGGGGGCGCGAGAGACCCAGTACTTC	CASSLVRGARETQYF
TRBJ2-7	-	TRBV2	14	-	TGTGCCAGCAGTGAAAGCCCAGGGGACTACGAGCAGTACTTC	CASSESPGDYEQYF
TRBJ2-1	-	TRBV11-3	17	-	TGTGCCAGCAGCTCATCCCCCAGCGCGTTCTCCTACAATGAGCAGTTCTTC	CASSSSPSAFSYNEQFF
TRBJ1-5	-	TRBV20-1	12	-	TGCAGTGCTAGTGCCCCGAATCAGCCCCAGCATTTT	CSASAPNQPQHF
TRBJ1-2	-	TRBV27	15	TRBD1	TGTGCCAGCAGCCCCCAGACAGGGGCGAACTATGGCTACACCTTC	CASSPQTGANYGYTF
TRBJ2-7	-	TRBV19	18	TRBD2	TGTGCCAGTAGTATCTTAACTAGCGGGGGCCCCCTGGGGGGCGAGCAGTACTTC	CASSILTSGGPLGGEQYF
TRBJ1-5	-	TRBV27	15	-	TGTGCCAGCAGTTTATCTCAGGGGAGAAATCAGCCCCAGCATTTT	CASSLSQGRNQPQHF
TRBJ1-6	medium-sized	TRBV30	13	-	TGTGCCTGGAGTGGGGACTTAAATTCACCCCTCCACTTT	CAWSGDLNSPLHF
TRBJ2-5	-	TRBV3-1/TRBV3-2	14	TRBD2	TGTGCCAGCAGCCAAAGGTGGCGGGAGGGGACCCAGTACTTC	CASSQRWREGTQYF
TRBJ2-1	-	TRBV25-1	16	TRBD2	TGTGCCAGCAGTGCCCTGACTAGCGCCTCCTACAATGAGCAGTTCTTC	CASSALTSASYNEQFF
TRBJ2-2	-	TRBV3-1/TRBV3-2	15	TRBD2	TGTGCCAGCAGCCAAGGGACTAGCATCACCGGGGAGCTGTTTTTT	CASSQGTSITGELFF
TRBJ2-1	-	TRBV11-2	12	-	TGTGCCAGCAGCGCGTCCAGGACTACTGTGTTCTTC	CASSASRTTVFF
TRBJ1-1	-	TRBV21-1	18	-	TGTGCCAGCAGCCACACGCCGGGGGCAGGGGGGTGGGCCACTGAAGCTTTCTTT	CASSHTPGAGGWATEAFF
TRBJ2-2	-	TRBV11-3	15	TRBD2	TGTGCCAGCAGTTCCGGGACTACGAACACCGGGGAGCTGTTTTTT	CASSSGTTNTGELFF
TRBJ1-1	-	TRBV5-1	15	TRBD1	TGCGCCAGCAGCTGGGGGGACAGGGCGAACACTGAAGCTTTCTTT	CASSWGDRANTEAFF
TRBJ2-1	few	TRBV4-2	15	TRBD2	TGTGCCAGCAGAGAGGGACTAGCGGGTTCTAATGAGCAGTTCTTC	CASREGLAGSNEQFF
TRBJ1-2	-	TRBV6-5	13	-	TGTGCCAGCAGTTTGGGCACAAACTATGGCTACACCTTC	CASSLGTNYGYTF
TRBJ2-2	few	TRBV5-1	13	TRBD2	TGCGCCAGCCTAGCGGGAGGACACGGGGAGCTGTTTTTT	CASLAGGHGELFF
TRBJ1-1	few	TRBV27	14	-	TGTGCCAGCAGTTTATTGGCCGTAAACACTGAAGCTTTCTTT	CASSLLAVNTEAFF
TRBJ2-2	-	TRBV13	15	-	TGTGCCAGCAGCTTTTGGGGGCTTGACACCGGGGAGCTGTTTTTT	CASSFWGLDTGELFF
TRBJ2-5	once	TRBV7-9	14	-	TGTGCCAGCAGCAAAGGCGACAGCCAAGAGACCCAGTACTTC	CASSKGDSQETQYF
TRBJ2-1	few	TRBV11-2	16	TRBD2	TGTGCCAGCAGCCGTACACGGACTAGCGGATACAATGAGCAGTTCTTC	CASSRTRTSGYNEQFF
TRBJ1-1	-	TRBV11-3	15	TRBD1	TGTGCCAGCAGCAAGGCGGCAGGGGGCAACACTGAAGCTTTCTTT	CASSKAAGGNTEAFF
TRBJ2-7	-	TRBV5-1	15	TRBD2	TGCGCCAGCAGCCTTGCCACGGGGGGGCAATACGAGCAGTACTTC	CASSLATGGQYEQYF
TRBJ1-1	few	TRBV12-3/TRBV12-4	12	-	TGTGCCAGCAGTTCCTCGAACACTGAAGCTTTCTTT	CASSSSNTEAFF